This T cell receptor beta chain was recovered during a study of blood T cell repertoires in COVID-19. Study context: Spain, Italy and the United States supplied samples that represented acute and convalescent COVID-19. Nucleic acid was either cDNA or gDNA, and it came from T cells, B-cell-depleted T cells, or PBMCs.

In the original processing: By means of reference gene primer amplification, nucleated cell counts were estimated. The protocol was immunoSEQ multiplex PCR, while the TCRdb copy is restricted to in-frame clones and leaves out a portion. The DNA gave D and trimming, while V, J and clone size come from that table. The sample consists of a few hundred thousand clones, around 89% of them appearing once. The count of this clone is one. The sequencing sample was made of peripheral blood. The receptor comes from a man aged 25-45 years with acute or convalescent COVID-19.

This CDR3 is CASSPGRPRGNQPQHF. DNA for the CDR3: TGTGCCAGCTCACCAGGTAGACCGAGGGGCAATCAGCCCCAGCATTTT. The V call is TRBV18, the J call TRBJ1-5; unclear D gene. Germline V gene sequence: CDR1 KGHSH, CDR2 LQKENI. The CDR3 is made up of 16 amino acids. Trimming removed 2 bases from V and 2 bases from J, with 13 bases in between.